These T cell receptor beta chains were read from a single sample in a study of cytomegalovirus exposure and HLA in healthy donors. Generated by immunoSEQ multiplex PCR, the TCRdb table keeps only in-frame clones and is missing some. The repertoire holds around 230,000 clones, with roughly 84% as singletons. Sequences were obtained from PBMCs. The receptors come from a girl aged 2 to 10 in good health and CMV-seronegative. CDR3s include the opening cysteine and the closing phenylalanine or tryptophan. A D gene is named only where the DNA matches it firmly. Only some rows state a clone size, as once, few, many or a class for expanded clones.

clone size,J gene,V gene,D gene,CDR3 protein,CDR3 DNA
NA,TRBJ1-5,TRBV7-2,TRBD1,CASSRGQGAGQPQHF,TGTGCCAGCAGCCGGGGACAGGGGGCAGGTCAGCCCCAGCATTTT
NA,TRBJ2-1,TRBV12-1,NA,CASSFFSGGVDNEQFF,TGTGCCAGCAGCTTTTTCAGCGGGGGGGTCGACAATGAGCAGTTCTTC
NA,TRBJ2-7,TRBV4-2,NA,CASSQELEAYEQYF,TGTGCCAGCAGCCAAGAACTAGAGGCCTACGAGCAGTACTTC
NA,TRBJ2-3,TRBV4-1,TRBD2,CASSQATSALWDTQYF,TGCGCCAGCAGCCAAGCTACTAGCGCCTTGTGGGATACGCAGTATTTT
NA,TRBJ2-3,TRBV11-3,NA,CASSLGGGSTDTQYF,TGTGCCAGCAGCTTAGGAGGCGGGAGCACAGATACGCAGTATTTT
NA,TRBJ2-2,TRBV2,TRBD1,CASGDGQGTTGELFF,TGTGCCAGCGGTGACGGACAGGGTACTACCGGGGAGCTGTTTTTT
NA,TRBJ2-7,TRBV7-9,NA,CASSLGGGGGGSYEQYF,TGTGCCAGCAGCTTAGGTGGGGGCGGCGGGGGTTCCTACGAGCAGTACTTC
NA,TRBJ2-1,TRBV4-2,TRBD2,CASSHLRLAGDNEQFF,TGTGCCAGCAGCCACCTCCGACTAGCGGGAGACAATGAGCAGTTCTTC
NA,TRBJ2-5,TRBV4-2,NA,CASSQDTLGSETQYF,TGTGCCAGCAGCCAAGATACACTAGGGAGTGAGACCCAGTACTTC
NA,TRBJ2-1,TRBV27,NA,CASSLSRRNEQFF,TGTGCCAGCAGTTTATCGAGGCGAAATGAGCAGTTCTTC
NA,TRBJ1-2,TRBV27,NA,CASSPTGKRSNYGYTF,TGTGCCAGCAGCCCCACAGGAAAACGTTCAAACTATGGCTACACCTTC
few,TRBJ1-2,TRBV18,NA,CASSHRVVYGYTF,TGTGCCAGCTCACACAGGGTGGTCTATGGCTACACCTTC
NA,TRBJ1-5,TRBV19,NA,CASSIPARVDQPQHF,TGTGCCAGTAGTATCCCGGCCAGGGTGGATCAGCCCCAGCATTTT
NA,TRBJ2-1,TRBV5-6,TRBD2,CASGPAGGGYNEQFF,TGTGCCAGCGGACCAGCGGGCGGGGGGTACAATGAGCAGTTCTTC
NA,TRBJ2-7,TRBV5-1,TRBD2,CASSRGLAGTYEQYF,TGCGCCAGCAGCCGGGGACTAGCGGGGACCTACGAGCAGTACTTC
NA,TRBJ2-2,TRBV5-1,TRBD1,CASSPRQGALPGELFF,TGCGCCAGCAGTCCGAGACAGGGGGCGCTTCCCGGGGAGCTGTTTTTT
NA,TRBJ2-7,TRBV20-1,NA,CSARVSAEQYF,TGCAGTGCTAGAGTTAGCGCCGAGCAGTACTTC
NA,TRBJ2-3,TRBV2,NA,CASSDGGRGFTDTQYF,TGTGCCAGCAGTGACGGGGGTAGGGGCTTCACAGATACGCAGTATTTT
NA,TRBJ2-7,TRBV28,NA,CASSSPQRYEQYF,TGTGCCAGCAGTTCCCCTCAGCGGTACGAGCAGTACTTC
NA,TRBJ1-5,TRBV6-6,NA,CASTVGTVENQPQHF,TGTGCCAGCACGGTAGGAACAGTTGAAAATCAGCCCCAACATTTT
once,TRBJ1-2,TRBV9,NA,CASSPGRDGYTF,TGTGCCAGCAGCCCAGGGAGGGATGGCTACACCTTC
few,TRBJ2-2,TRBV5-4,NA,CASSPPNGELFF,TGTGCCAGCAGCCCCCCTAACGGGGAGCTGTTTTTT
NA,TRBJ2-3,TRBV15,NA,CATSRKWSRGGDTQYF,TGTGCCACCAGCAGGAAATGGTCGAGAGGAGGAGATACGCAGTATTTT
NA,TRBJ1-1,TRBV6-1,NA,CASSDRGNTEAFF,TGTGCCAGCAGTGACAGAGGGAACACTGAAGCTTTCTTT
NA,TRBJ1-3,TRBV9,TRBD1,CASSVGWSTGAGNTIYF,TGTGCCAGCAGCGTAGGCTGGTCGACAGGGGCTGGAAACACCATATATTTT
NA,TRBJ2-7,TRBV5-8,TRBD2,CASSRGTSVEQYF,TGTGCCAGCAGCCGTGGGACTAGCGTCGAGCAGTACTTC
few,TRBJ2-7,TRBV5-1,NA,CASSLEGSLYEQYF,TGCGCCAGCAGCTTGGAAGGGAGCCTCTACGAGCAGTACTTC
NA,TRBJ2-1,TRBV10-1,TRBD2,CASSPGLAGVSYNEQFF,TGCGCCAGCAGTCCGGGACTAGCGGGAGTGTCCTACAATGAGCAGTTCTTC
once,TRBJ2-1,TRBV7-9,NA,CASSSRYAGSSYNEQFF,TGTGCCAGCAGCTCACGTTATGCGGGAAGCTCCTACAATGAGCAGTTCTTC
NA,TRBJ2-7,TRBV5-1,TRBD2,CASSLTSGSYEQYF,TGCGCCAGCAGCTTGACTAGCGGCTCCTACGAGCAGTACTTC